Shown below are 10 T cell receptor beta chains from a single sample sequenced in a study of cytomegalovirus exposure and HLA in healthy donors (dated by TCRdb to 2016 to 2017). Libraries were constructed by the immunoSEQ multiplex PCR assay. For the multiplex PCR, a mixture combining 60 forward primers for TCR Vbeta segments and 13 reverse primers for TCR Jbeta segments was used. TCRdb's version of the immuneACCESS table is confined to in-frame rearrangements and falls short of the full clone set. An unresolved V gene accounts for under half of the shortfall where checked; the remainder is of unknown origin. The sample table holds over 150,000 clones, of which less than 80% were seen once. The ten largest account for more than 3.5% of the sample. The sample comprised PBMCs. These receptors were taken from a man aged 35-49 years in good health and CMV-seronegative.

The chain combines TRBV6-1 with TRBJ2-3; weak D call: TRBD2 (6 bases). This CDR3 spans 15 amino acids. V was trimmed by 5 bases and J by 0 bases, leaving 12 bases between them. CDR1 and CDR2 from the germline V gene are MNHNS and SASEGT. Here the CDR3 reads CASSPPGGSTDTQYF. The CDR3 bases are TGTGCCAGCAGTCCCCCCGGAGGGAGCACAGATACGCAGTATTTT.

This chain joins TRBV29-1 and TRBJ1-1; D is perhaps TRBD1 (5 bases). This CDR3 region has 13 residues. Germline V gives CDR1 SQVTM, CDR2 ANQGSEA. Trimming took off 7 bases at V and 1 base at J, with 13 bases between the two ends. The CDR3 protein is CSGFRGGNTEAFF. The CDR3 DNA reads as TGCAGCGGATTCCGGGGGGGGAACACTGAAGCTTTCTTT.

The chain couples TRBV5-4 to TRBJ1-5; a possible D gene is TRBD1 (5 bases). Germline CDR1 and CDR2: SGHNT and YYREEE (reference sequence). The CDR3 loop spans 15 amino acids. The V end lost 4 bases, the J end lost 2 bases, and 13 bases lay between the germline ends. CDR3 region: CASSTGGDRNQPQHF. The CDR3 DNA reads as TGTGCCAGCAGCACCGGGGGGGACCGCAATCAGCCCCAGCATTTT.

This chain's CDR3 is CASSRGQGTEKLFF. In DNA form, the CDR3 reads TGTGCCAGCAGCCGGGGACAGGGGACTGAAAAACTGTTTTTT. V gene TRBV5-4 combines with J gene TRBJ1-4, with 10 bases lining up with TRBD1. The length of the CDR3 is 14 residues. Germline-derived CDR1 and CDR2 are SGHNT and YYREEE (reference sequence). Trimming took 4 bases from V and 7 from J; bases not matched to a gene: 4.

This clone was seen a handful of times. The chain joins TRBV12-1 to TRBJ2-7; the DNA was not compared with TRBD2, the D call given in the table. TRBV12-1 counts as a pseudogene. There are 13 residues in the CDR3. The chain's CDR3 is CASSIPPGYEQYF. The CDR3 bases are TGTGCCAGCAGCATTCCGCCCGGCTACGAGCAGTACTTC.

The chain carries TRBV7-9 and TRBJ2-1; D may be TRBD1 (5 bases). The CDR3 is made up of 14 amino acids. V lost 6 bases to trimming and J lost 4 bases, with 13 bases between them. From germline, CDR1 is SEHNR and CDR2 FQNEAQ (reference sequence). The CDR3 DNA follows: TGTGCCAGCAGGGGTCAGGGTGGATACAATGAGCAGTTCTTC. It yields the protein CASRGQGGYNEQFF. Looking up the rest from reference TRBV7-9 and TRBJ2-1 gives the full variable domain: DTGVSQNPRHKITKRGQNVTFRCDPISEHNRLYWYRQTLGQGPEFLTYFQNEAQLEKSRLLSDRFSAERPKGSFSTLEIQRTEQGDSAMYLCASRGQGGYNEQFFGPGTRLTVL.

The V call is TRBV4-2, the J call TRBJ1-2, with a tentative D call TRBD1 (5 bases). CDR3 length equals 14 residues. Germline V gives CDR1 LGHNA, CDR2 YNFKEQ. Trimming stripped 0 bases from V and 8 bases from J, with 13 bases between. The CDR3 DNA follows: TGTGCCAGCAGCCAAGATGGGGGGAGAGGAGGCTACACCTTC. Amino acids: CASSQDGGRGGYTF.

In nucleotides, the CDR3 is TGTGCCTGGGGAAACATAGCCGCCGGGGAGCTGTTTTTT. This encodes CAWGNIAAGELFF. The chain employs TRBV30 and TRBJ2-2; D is uncertain. Germline CDR1 reads GTSNPN; CDR2 reads SVGIG (reference sequence). V was trimmed by 5 bases and J by 6 bases, leaving 13 bases between them. This CDR3 has 13 residues.

The chain employs TRBV29-1 and TRBJ2-6, with D unresolved. The V gene's germline CDR1 is SQVTM and CDR2 ANQGSEA. The CDR3 has 12 residues. V gave up 7 bases and J gave up 0 bases, with 4 bases separating them. CDR3 amino acids: CSDSSGANVLTF. CDR3 bases: TGCAGCGACAGCTCTGGGGCCAACGTCCTGACTTTC.

The chain uses TRBV21-1 and TRBJ2-2; TRBD1 was called by the table and not checked on the DNA. TRBV21-1 is annotated as a pseudogene. CDR3 length equals 16 residues. In nucleotides, the CDR3 is TGTGCCAGCAGCAAAGCTGCACAGGGGAAGCCCGGGGAGCTGTTTTTT. As protein: CASSKAAQGKPGELFF.